This TCR beta chain was retrieved from a study of blood T cells in healthy people across ages. Remarks on this clonotype: No antigen is known for it.

Then a second PCR, running about 6 to 11 cycles, was carried out with a sample-barcoded 5' primer and a J-beta primer mix. TCRdb recomputed calls from the 5' RACE reads with MiXCR, one row per CDR3 protein. The sample has 600,000 or so distinct CDR3 sequences, around 20% seen once. Study outcomes and limitations: Donor CMV status was unknown, possibly confounding expanded clonotype changes.

V was shortened by 1 base and J by 0 bases, with 16 bases between the two germline ends. The germline V gene encodes CDR1 SGDLS and CDR2 YYNGEE. The CDR3 has 17 residues. Isolated per sample were at least 7 million PBMCs. Sample: blood. This chain joins TRBV9 and TRBJ1-1; no clear D. The source of this sequence is a man between 65 and 85 years old in good health. CDR3 in amino acids: CASSVFRSFLMNTEAFF. CDR3 DNA sequence: TGTGCCAGCAGCGTATTCCGGTCTTTCCTCATGAACACTGAAGCTTTCTTT.